This T cell receptor beta chain comes out of a study of graft-versus-host responses after intestinal transplantation. Study overall: Transplant types were multivisceral, liver-intestinal, or isolated intestinal. Induction using anti-thymocyte globulin, followed by tacrolimus and steroids for 3 to 4 years, was given to all recipients. Study conclusions and caveats: Present in recipient marrow, GvH clones included some that appeared first in ileum or blood. Within allografts, high graft-versus-host to host-versus-graft clonal ratios were seen among patients with graft-donor T cell macrochimerism.

CDR3 size: 15 residues. The ends were cut back, 4 bases at V and 5 bases at J, with 18 bases in the middle. CDR1 is SGHRS and CDR2 is YFSETQ in the germline V gene. About this clone: Its target is not known.

Produced via immunoSEQ multiplex PCR; TCRdb's table is partial and in-frame only. The sample gives under 75,000 clones, around 87% of which show up once; about 4.3% is in the top ten. The sequence was collected from a human donor who was the organ donor for an intestinal transplant. The rearrangement uses TRBV5-1 and TRBJ1-1; possible D gene TRBD1, 6 bases. This sample comprised unstimulated CD8+ T cells sorted from spleen or lymph node cells, obtained before transplant. The CDR3 region has the DNA TGCGCCAGCAGCCAGGGGTTGGGGGCGAATACTGAAGCTTTCTTT. It yields the protein CASSQGLGANTEAFF.